This T cell receptor (beta chain) was recovered during a study of T cell repertoires in cytomegalovirus infection. This clonotype was counted ten times or more. The germline V and J ends were trimmed by 1 base and 7 bases, with 8 bases remaining between them. This CDR3 is 13 amino acids long. TCRdb called the reads again in MiXCR, with one record for every CDR3 protein. Found here are hundreds of thousands of distinct CDR3 sequences, roughly 9.5% of them singletons; the top ten hold 3.5% to 4.5%. The TCR sequence derives from a human donor in good health (CMV status not recorded). Some clones in this sample may be carry-over from other donors' samples. Source material: PBMCs. The rearrangement links TRBV12-3 or TRBV12-4 to TRBJ1-5; no definite D call. CDR3 protein: CASSLESRQPQHF. CDR3 bases: TGTGCCAGCAGTTTAGAATCGAGACAGCCCCAGCATTTT.